A selection of T cell receptor beta chains follows, all from one sample in a study of cytomegalovirus exposure and HLA in healthy donors. Libraries were prepared by immunoSEQ multiplex PCR; TCRdb keeps only in-frame clonotypes and omits some of them. The top ten hold 7.7% of the sample, which has 98,000 or so clones, more than 70% seen once. Sequences were obtained from PBMCs. These TCRs come from a female donor in good health and CMV-seronegative. Each CDR3 is given with its conserved first and last residue. D genes are given only for firm matches. Part of the rows lack a size; the others show once, few, many or a class for expanded clones.

D: TRBD1
size: NA
J: TRBJ2-2
V: TRBV11-2
DNA: TGTGCCAGCAGCTTAGGCCCCGGGACAGGGGGCGCGGGGACCGGGGAGCTGTTTTTT
CDR3: CASSLGPGTGGAGTGELFF

D: NA
size: once
J: TRBJ2-1
V: TRBV7-3
DNA: TGTGCCAGCAGCTTAGTGTTGAGTCCCGTCGAGCAGTTCTTC
CDR3: CASSLVLSPVEQFF

D: NA
size: NA
J: TRBJ1-4
V: TRBV29-1
DNA: TGCAGCGTTGAAGCTAGGCAAGGAAGGGAAAAACTGTTTTTT
CDR3: CSVEARQGREKLFF

D: TRBD1
size: NA
J: TRBJ1-3
V: TRBV9
DNA: TGTGCCAGCAGCGTCAACCCCGGGACAGTTGGAAACACCATATATTTT
CDR3: CASSVNPGTVGNTIYF

D: NA
size: NA
J: TRBJ1-2
V: TRBV19
DNA: TGTGCCAGTAGTATCCAGGGAACCTATGGCTACACCTTC
CDR3: CASSIQGTYGYTF

D: TRBD2
size: NA
J: TRBJ2-1
V: TRBV10-1
DNA: TGCGCCAGCAGTGAGTATACTAGCGGTTACAATGAGCAGTTCTTC
CDR3: CASSEYTSGYNEQFF

D: NA
size: once
J: TRBJ2-4
V: TRBV7-2
DNA: TGTGCCAGCAGCTTATTGGCAGGATGGGAGCACATTCAGTACTTC
CDR3: CASSLLAGWEHIQYF

D: TRBD1
size: NA
J: TRBJ1-6
V: TRBV5-4
DNA: TGTGCCAGCGGAGGACCGGGACAGGTCAATTCACCCCTCCACTTT
CDR3: CASGGPGQVNSPLHF

D: TRBD1
size: few
J: TRBJ1-2
V: TRBV5-1
DNA: TGCGCCAGCAGCTTGGAGACAGGGCTGGTTGGCTACACCTTC
CDR3: CASSLETGLVGYTF

D: TRBD1
size: once
J: TRBJ2-7
V: TRBV6-4
DNA: TGTGCCAGCCGGGACAGCAACGAGCAGTACTTC
CDR3: CASRDSNEQYF

D: NA
size: NA
J: TRBJ1-5
V: TRBV9
DNA: TGTGCCAGCAGCGTAGGTCCACGTGGAGACAATCAGCCCCAGCATTTT
CDR3: CASSVGPRGDNQPQHF

D: TRBD1
size: NA
J: TRBJ2-1
V: TRBV7-9
DNA: TGTGCCAGCAGCTTAGCAGGACAGGTGCTCTACAATGAGCAGTTCTTC
CDR3: CASSLAGQVLYNEQFF

D: NA
size: NA
J: TRBJ1-5
V: TRBV28
DNA: TGTGCCAGCAGCTACAATCAGCCCCAGCATTTT
CDR3: CASSYNQPQHF

D: NA
size: NA
J: TRBJ1-2
V: TRBV10-3
DNA: TGTGCCAGCGCCGGGACAAGCTATGGCTACACCTTC
CDR3: CASAGTSYGYTF

D: NA
size: NA
J: TRBJ1-2
V: TRBV6-4
DNA: TGTGCCAGCAGTGACGGGACTGTCTATGGCTACACCTTC
CDR3: CASSDGTVYGYTF

D: NA
size: NA
J: TRBJ2-3
V: TRBV4-3
DNA: TGCGCCAGCAGCCAAGGAGGGAGCACAGATACGCAGTATTTT
CDR3: CASSQGGSTDTQYF

D: NA
size: NA
J: TRBJ2-1
V: TRBV29-1
DNA: TGCAGCGTTGAATCCCTCGATGAGCAGTTCTTC
CDR3: CSVESLDEQFF

D: TRBD1
size: NA
J: TRBJ1-1
V: TRBV7-2
DNA: TGTGCCAGCAGCTTTCATCGACAGGGGGCTGAAGCTTTCTTT
CDR3: CASSFHRQGAEAFF

D: NA
size: NA
J: TRBJ2-7
V: TRBV6-1
DNA: TGTGCCAGCAGTTGGAGTCTAGCCTACGAGCAGTACTTC
CDR3: CASSWSLAYEQYF

D: NA
size: NA
J: TRBJ2-7
V: TRBV2
DNA: TGTGCCAGCAGCGGACTCGTGACCTACGAGCAGTACTTC
CDR3: CASSGLVTYEQYF

D: TRBD2
size: once
J: TRBJ2-3
V: TRBV29-1
DNA: TGCAGCGGGGGCCCACGGGAGGGCACAGATACGCAGTATTTT
CDR3: CSGGPREGTDTQYF

D: NA
size: NA
J: TRBJ1-6
V: TRBV10-2
DNA: TGCGCCAGCAGTGATATGGCCCAATTCGCAGGTCATTCACCCCTCCACTTT
CDR3: CASSDMAQFAGHSPLHF

D: NA
size: NA
J: TRBJ1-1
V: TRBV7-2
DNA: TGTGCCAGCAGCCCGAGGCCCCAGGGGCACACTGAAGCTTTCTTT
CDR3: CASSPRPQGHTEAFF

D: NA
size: NA
J: TRBJ1-3
V: TRBV6-5
DNA: TGTGCCAGCAGTAACACGTACTCTGGAAACACCATATATTTT
CDR3: CASSNTYSGNTIYF

D: TRBD2
size: few
J: TRBJ2-3
V: TRBV13
DNA: TGTGCCAGCAGCTTAGGCCTGGCGGGGGGAGGGACAGATACGCAGTATTTT
CDR3: CASSLGLAGGGTDTQYF